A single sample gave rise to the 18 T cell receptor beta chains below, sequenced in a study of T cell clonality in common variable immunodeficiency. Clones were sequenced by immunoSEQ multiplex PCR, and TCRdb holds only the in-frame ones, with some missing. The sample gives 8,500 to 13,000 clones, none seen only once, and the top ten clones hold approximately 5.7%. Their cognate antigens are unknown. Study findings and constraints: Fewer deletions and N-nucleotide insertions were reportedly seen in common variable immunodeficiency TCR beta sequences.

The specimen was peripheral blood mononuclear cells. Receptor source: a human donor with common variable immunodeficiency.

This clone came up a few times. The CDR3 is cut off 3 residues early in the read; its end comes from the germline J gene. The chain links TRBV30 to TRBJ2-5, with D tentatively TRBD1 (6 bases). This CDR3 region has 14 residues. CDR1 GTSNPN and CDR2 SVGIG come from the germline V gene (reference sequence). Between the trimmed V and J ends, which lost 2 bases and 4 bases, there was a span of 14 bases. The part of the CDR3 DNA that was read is TGTGCCTGGAGTCCTTGGACAGTTCGAGAGACC. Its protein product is CAWSPWTVRET. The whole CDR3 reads CAWSPWTVRETQYF.

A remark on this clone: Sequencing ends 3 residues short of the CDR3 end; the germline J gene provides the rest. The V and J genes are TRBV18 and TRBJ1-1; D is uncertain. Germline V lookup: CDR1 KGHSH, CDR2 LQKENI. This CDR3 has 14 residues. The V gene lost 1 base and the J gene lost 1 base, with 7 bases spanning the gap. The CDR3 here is CASSPLGPNTEAFF. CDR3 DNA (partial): TGTGCCAGCTCACCACTTGGGCCGAACACTGAA.

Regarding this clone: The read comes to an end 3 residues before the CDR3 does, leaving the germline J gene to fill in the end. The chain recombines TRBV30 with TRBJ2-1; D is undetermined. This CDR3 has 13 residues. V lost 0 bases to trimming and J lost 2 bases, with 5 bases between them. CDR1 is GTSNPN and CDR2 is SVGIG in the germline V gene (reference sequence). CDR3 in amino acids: CAWSVRTYNEQFF. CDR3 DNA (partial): TGTGCCTGGAGTGTCAGAACCTACAATGAG.

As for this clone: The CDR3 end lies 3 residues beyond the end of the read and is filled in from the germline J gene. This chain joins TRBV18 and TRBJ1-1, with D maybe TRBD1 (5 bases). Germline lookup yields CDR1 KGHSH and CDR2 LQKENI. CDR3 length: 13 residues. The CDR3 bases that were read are TGTGCCAGCTCACCACCCCACGCAGGGGAA. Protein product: CASSPPHAGE. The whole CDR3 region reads CASSPPHAGEAFF.

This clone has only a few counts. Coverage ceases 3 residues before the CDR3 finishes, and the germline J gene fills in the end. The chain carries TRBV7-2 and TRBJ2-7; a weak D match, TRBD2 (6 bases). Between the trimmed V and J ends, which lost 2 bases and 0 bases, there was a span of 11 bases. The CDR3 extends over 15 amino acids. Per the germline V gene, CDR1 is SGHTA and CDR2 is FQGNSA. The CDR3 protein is CASSLYAGSSYEQYF. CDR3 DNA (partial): TGTGCCAGCAGCTTATATGCGGGGAGCTCCTACGAG.

CDR3 bases read: TGTGCCAGCTCACAAGGAGCGGAAGATACG. As protein: CASSQGAEDT. The entire CDR3 reads CASSQGAEDTQYF. The chain employs TRBV18 and TRBJ2-3, with a weak D call TRBD2 (5 bases). From the germline J gene comes the end of the CDR3, since the read stops 3 residues before it. The V end was cut by 4 bases, the J end by 5 bases, with 10 bases between. This CDR3 is 13 amino acids long. CDR1 KGHSH and CDR2 LQKENI come from the germline V gene. The full variable domain, with the rest looked up from reference TRBV18 and TRBJ2-3, is NAGVMQNPRHLVRRRGQEARLRCSPMKGHSHVYWYRQLPEEGLKFMVYLQKENIIDESGMPKERFSAEFPKEGPSILRIQQVVRGDSAAYFCASSQGAEDTQYFGPGTRLTVL.

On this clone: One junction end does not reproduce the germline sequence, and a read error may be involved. The sequenced part of the CDR3 DNA is TGTGCTAGCAGCTTAGGCCAGGGGGCGATGAACACTGAA. Protein sequence: CASSLGQGAMNTE. The whole CDR3 sequence is CASSLGQGAMNTEAFF. This chain joins TRBV7-7 and TRBJ1-1, with TRBD1 identical over 8 bases. The CDR3 end falls 3 residues outside the read, so it is completed with the germline J gene. This CDR3 comprises 16 residues. CDR1 SSHAT and CDR2 FNYEAQ come from the germline V gene (reference sequence).

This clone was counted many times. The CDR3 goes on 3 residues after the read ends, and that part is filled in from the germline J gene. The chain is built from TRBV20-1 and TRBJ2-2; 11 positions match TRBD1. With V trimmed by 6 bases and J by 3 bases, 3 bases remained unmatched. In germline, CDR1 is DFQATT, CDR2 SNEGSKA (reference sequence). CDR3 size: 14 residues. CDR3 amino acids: CSAKGQGDTGELFF. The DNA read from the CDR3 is TGCAGTGCCAAGGGACAGGGGGACACCGGGGAG.

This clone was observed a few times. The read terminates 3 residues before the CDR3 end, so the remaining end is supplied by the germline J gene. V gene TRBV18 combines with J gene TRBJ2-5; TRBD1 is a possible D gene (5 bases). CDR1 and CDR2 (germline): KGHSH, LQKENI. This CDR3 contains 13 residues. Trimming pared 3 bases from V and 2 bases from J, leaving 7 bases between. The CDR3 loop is CASSPGQQETQYF. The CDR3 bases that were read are TGTGCCAGCTCACCGGGGCAGCAAGAGACC. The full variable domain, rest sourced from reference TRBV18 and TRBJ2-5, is NAGVMQNPRHLVRRRGQEARLRCSPMKGHSHVYWYRQLPEEGLKFMVYLQKENIIDESGMPKERFSAEFPKEGPSILRIQQVVRGDSAAYFCASSPGQQETQYFGPGTRLLVL.

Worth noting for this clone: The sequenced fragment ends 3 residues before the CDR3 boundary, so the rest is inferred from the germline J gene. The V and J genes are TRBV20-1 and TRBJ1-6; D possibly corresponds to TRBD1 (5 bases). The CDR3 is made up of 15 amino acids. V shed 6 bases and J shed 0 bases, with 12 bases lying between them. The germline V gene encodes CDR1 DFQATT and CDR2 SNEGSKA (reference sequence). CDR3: CSAPTASSYNSPLHF. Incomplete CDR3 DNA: TGCAGTGCGCCGACAGCTAGCTCCTATAATTCACCC.

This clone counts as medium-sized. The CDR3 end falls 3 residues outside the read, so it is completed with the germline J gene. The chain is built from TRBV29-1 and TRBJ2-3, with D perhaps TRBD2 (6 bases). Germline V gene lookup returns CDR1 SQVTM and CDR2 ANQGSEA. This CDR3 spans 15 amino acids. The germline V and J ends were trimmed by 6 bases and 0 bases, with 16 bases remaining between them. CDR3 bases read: TGCAGCGTGTCGTCCCTAGCGTCTAGCACAGATACG. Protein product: CSVSSLASSTDT. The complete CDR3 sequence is CSVSSLASSTDTQYF.

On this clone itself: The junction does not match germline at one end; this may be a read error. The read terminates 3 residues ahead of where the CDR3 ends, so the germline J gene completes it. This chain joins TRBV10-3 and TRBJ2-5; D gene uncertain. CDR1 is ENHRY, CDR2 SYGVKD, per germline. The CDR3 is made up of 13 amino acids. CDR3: CAINEYLQETQYF. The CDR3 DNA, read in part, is TGTGCCATCAATGAGTATCTCCAAGAGACC.

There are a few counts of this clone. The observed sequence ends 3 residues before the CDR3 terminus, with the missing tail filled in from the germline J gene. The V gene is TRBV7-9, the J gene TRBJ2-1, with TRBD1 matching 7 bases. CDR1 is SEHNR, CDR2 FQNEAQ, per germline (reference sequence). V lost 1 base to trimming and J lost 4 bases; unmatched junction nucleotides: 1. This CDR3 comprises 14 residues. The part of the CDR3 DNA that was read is TGTGCCAGCAGCTTAGGACAGGGTTACAATGAG. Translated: CASSLGQGYNE. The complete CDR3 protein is CASSLGQGYNEQFF.

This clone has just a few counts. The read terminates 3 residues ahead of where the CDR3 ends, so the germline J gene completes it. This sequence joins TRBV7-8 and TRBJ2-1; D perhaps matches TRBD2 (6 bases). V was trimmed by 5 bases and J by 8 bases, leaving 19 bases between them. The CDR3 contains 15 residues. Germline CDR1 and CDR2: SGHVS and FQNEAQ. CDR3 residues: CASSQWGLPTDEQFF. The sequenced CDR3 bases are TGTGCCAGCAGCCAGTGGGGACTCCCTACAGATGAG.

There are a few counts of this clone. The sequenced CDR3 bases are TGTGCCAGTAGTAACCGTCCGGACAGGAGTTACGAG. This codes for CASSNRPDRSYE. In full, the CDR3 is CASSNRPDRSYEQYF. The chain uses TRBV19 and TRBJ2-7; 7 nucleotides line up with TRBD1. The sequence runs out 3 residues before the end of the CDR3; the remainder is reconstructed from the germline J gene. V was clipped by 4 bases and J by 4 bases; unmatched bases: 10. There are 15 residues in the CDR3. CDR1 LNHDA and CDR2 SQIVND come from the germline V gene (reference sequence). Combining the CDR3 with reference TRBV19 and TRBJ2-7 gives the whole variable domain DGGITQSPKYLFRKEGQNVTLSCEQNLNHDAMYWYRQDPGQGLRLIYYSQIVNDFQKGDIAEGYSVSREKKESFPLTVTSAQKNPTAFYLCASSNRPDRSYEQYFGPGTRLTVT.

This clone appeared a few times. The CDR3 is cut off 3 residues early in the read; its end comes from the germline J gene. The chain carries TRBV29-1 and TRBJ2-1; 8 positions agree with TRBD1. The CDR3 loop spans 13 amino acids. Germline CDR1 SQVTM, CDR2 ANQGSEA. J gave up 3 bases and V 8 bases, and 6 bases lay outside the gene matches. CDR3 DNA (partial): TGCAGCTCAGGACAGGGCTTCTACAATGAG. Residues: CSSGQGFYNE. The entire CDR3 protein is CSSGQGFYNEQFF.

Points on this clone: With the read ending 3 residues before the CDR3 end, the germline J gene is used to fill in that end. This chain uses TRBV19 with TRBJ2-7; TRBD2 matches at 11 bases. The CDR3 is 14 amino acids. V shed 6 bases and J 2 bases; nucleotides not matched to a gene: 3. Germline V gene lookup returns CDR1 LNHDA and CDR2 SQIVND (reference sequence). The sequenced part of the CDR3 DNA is TGTGCCAGTAGCCTTAGCGGGAGGGCCTACGAG. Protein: CASSLSGRAYE. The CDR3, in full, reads CASSLSGRAYEQYF.

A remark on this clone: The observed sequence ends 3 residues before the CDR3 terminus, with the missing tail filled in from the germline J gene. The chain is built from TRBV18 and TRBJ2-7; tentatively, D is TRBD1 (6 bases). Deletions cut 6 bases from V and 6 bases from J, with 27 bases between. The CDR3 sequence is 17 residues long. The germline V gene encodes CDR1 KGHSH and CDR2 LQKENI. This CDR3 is CASSLRGAGAGVIEQYF. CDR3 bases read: TGTGCCAGCTCTCTTAGAGGTGCCGGGGCAGGGGTCATCGAG.